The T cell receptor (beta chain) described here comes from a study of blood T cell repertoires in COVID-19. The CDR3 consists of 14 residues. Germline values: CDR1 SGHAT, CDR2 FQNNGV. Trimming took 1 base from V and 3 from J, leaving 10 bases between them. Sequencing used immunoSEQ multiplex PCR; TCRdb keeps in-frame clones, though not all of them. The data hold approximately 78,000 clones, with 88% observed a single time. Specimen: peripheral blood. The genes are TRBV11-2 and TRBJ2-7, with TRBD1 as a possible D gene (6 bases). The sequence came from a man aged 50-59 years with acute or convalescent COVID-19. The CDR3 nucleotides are TGTGCCAGCAGCTTAGGAGGGGGAATCTACGAGCAGTACTTC. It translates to CASSLGGGIYEQYF.